The TCR beta chain described here comes from a study of blood T cell repertoires in COVID-19 (dated by TCRdb to 2018 to 2020). Some background on the complete study: The collaborator samples originated in the United States, Italy and Spain and spanned the acute and convalescent phases of COVID-19. Where available, HLA class I and class II types were obtained from metadata supplied by the sample provider rather than from assay-based typing. The prospective study material was composed of cDNA or gDNA derived from T cells, B-cell-depleted T cells, or PBMCs. The samples were drawn from two sources: the first 160 participants of the ongoing ImmuneRACE study, and some 1,300 subjects contributed by 6 global collaborators. Sample metadata almost always included a de-identified subject ID, COVID-19 status, age in years and sex. A freely available public database, intended as a resource for researchers studying the immune response to SARS-CoV-2, is where the repertoires were released. Deeply sampled blood TCRbeta repertoires from subjects exposed to, actively infected with, or recovered from COVID-19 were included in the dataset. The full study reports these points: The amount of clinical and demographic metadata varied by source and participant and was provided uncurated.

With respect to this clone: No cognate antigen has been identified for it. The record has no base qualities; no much larger clone is one base away. The identical CDR3 is also encoded by other nucleotide sequences in the sample.

V sheds 3 bases and J sheds 0 bases, leaving 8 bases between their ends. CDR1 and CDR2 are drawn from the germline V gene (reference sequence): DFQATT, SNEGSKA. Reading from cysteine to phenylalanine, the CDR3 counts 13 amino acids. The read is trimmed to its CDR3 DNA, 39 bases read in frame from base 1. TCRbeta CDR3 regions were amplified from genomic DNA using the immunoSEQ Assay, a bias-controlled multiplex PCR. The original methods were these. The number of nucleated cells in each sample was estimated from the amplification of reference gene primers within the assay. Sequence reads were collapsed and filtered to measure the absolute abundance of every unique TCRbeta CDR3 rearrangement. For each sample, productive Simpson clonality was calculated as the square root of Simpson's diversity index over productive rearrangements. TCRdb mirrors the immuneACCESS table, restricted to in-frame sequences. Some clones are absent from its copies; in checked studies, under half trace to an unresolved V gene, and the reason for the others is unknown. The DNA was the basis for D and trimming; V, J and clone size are from that table. For this sample there are roughly 320,000 clones; roughly 85% appear just once. Approximately 7.9% of the sample rests with the top ten.

The collaborating institutions used their own protocols to collect whole blood in K2EDTA tubes. For TCRbeta analysis, collaborators shipped samples as frozen whole blood, isolated PBMCs, or DNA extracted from either of those sample types. The receptor was derived from a human donor in a cohort sampled during active COVID-19. Sequenced material: peripheral blood. The rearranged segments are TRBV20-1 and TRBJ1-1; no D gene can be assigned with confidence. The CDR3 has the sequence CSASPTVNTEAFF. The sequenced DNA is TGCAGTGCTAGTCCCACAGTGAACACTGAAGCTTTCTTT.